The text below deals with one TCR beta chain. In its sample, this clonotype was seen a few times. The clone's antigen remains unknown. No base quality values were provided; no much bigger clone lies one nucleotide off. The sample comes from a study of CD8 T cells in ankylosing spondylitis (TCRdb year 2017). For the study in its entirety: To find TCR variants linked to disease, the study profiled T cell receptor beta repertoires in ankylosing spondylitis patients and healthy donors. In total, the full study cohort was made up of roughly 110 healthy donors and 25 ankylosing spondylitis patients. Peripheral blood was sampled, and synovial fluid was additionally collected from ankylosing spondylitis patients. What the work shows at the level of the full study, not this receptor alone: A TCR beta motif of several highly homologous amino acid variants appeared characteristic of blood from ankylosing spondylitis patients. The disease-linked clones were reported as significantly enriched in matched synovial fluid samples from ankylosing spondylitis patients. Some of the motif variants had been reported before in the synovial fluid and blood of reactive arthritis patients, a finding that suggests common disease-initiation mechanisms. The disease-linked clones showed a CD8+ phenotype and occurred at relatively low frequencies in peripheral blood.

Reading from cysteine to phenylalanine, the CDR3 counts 16 amino acids. The kept DNA is CDR3 alone, 48 bases in frame from the first base. The V end gives up 5 bases and the J end 3 bases, leaving 6 bases in the junction not matched to a gene. TCRdb names Illumina HiSeq 2500 as the instrument used. Quantitative 5'-RACE with molecular barcodes was the method used to prepare the TCR beta libraries. In the source study's methods: A new computational method, built on a probabilistic model of VDJ rearrangement, was used to identify disease-linked TCR variants. Using fastp trimming at Q25 and MiXCR clonotype assembly, TCRdb reanalyzed the public sequencing data and kept in-frame beta chains. Records with the same CDR3 protein are collapsed into one entry carrying the most frequent genes and DNA. The V and J calls shown here were made by TCRdb, not taken from the authors' results. The sample table lists 100,000 to 150,000 distinct CDR3 sequences, roughly a sixth of them with a count of one. 33% of the sample comes from the top ten.

The V gene is TRBV12-3 or TRBV12-4 and the J gene is TRBJ2-1; a stretch of 11 junction bases matches TRBD2. The origin of this receptor is a male donor with ankylosing spondylitis. Sequencing was performed on blood, either unsorted or a sorted T cell fraction (not recorded which). This receptor carries the CDR3 CASSPRTSGRYNEQFF. The sequenced DNA is TGTGCCAGCAGTCCCCGGACTAGCGGGCGCTACAATGAGCAGTTCTTC.